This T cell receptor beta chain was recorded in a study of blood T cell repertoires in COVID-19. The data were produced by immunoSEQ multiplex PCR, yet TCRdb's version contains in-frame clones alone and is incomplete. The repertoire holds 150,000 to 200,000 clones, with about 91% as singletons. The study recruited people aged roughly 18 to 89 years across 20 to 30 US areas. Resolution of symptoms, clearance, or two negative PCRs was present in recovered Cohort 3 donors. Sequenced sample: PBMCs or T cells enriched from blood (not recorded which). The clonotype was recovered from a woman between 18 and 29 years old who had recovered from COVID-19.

The CDR3 coding sequence is TGTGCCAGCGGTGACAGGCTCAATCAGCCCCAGCATTTT. It translates to CASGDRLNQPQHF. V usage is TRBV28 and J usage is TRBJ1-5; tentative D call: TRBD1 (6 bases). Germline V gene sequence: CDR1 MDHEN, CDR2 SYDVKM. CDR3 length: 13 residues. V lost 8 bases and J lost 3, with 11 bases in between.